Below, 2 T cell receptor beta chains from the same sample are listed, as sequenced in a study of T cell repertoires in ileal Crohn's disease. Sequencing used immunoSEQ multiplex PCR; TCRdb keeps in-frame clones, though not all of them. The data contain around 7,900 clones, about three quarters of them seen just once; the ten biggest clones take up 8.4%. The sample comprised ileal tissue. These receptor sequences come from an adult with Crohn's disease.

A few counts support this clone. V gene TRBV5-1 combines with J gene TRBJ2-2, with TRBD1 matching 7 bases. V lost 3 bases to trimming and J lost 4 bases; unmatched junction nucleotides: 6. Per germline, CDR1 SGHRS and CDR2 YFSETQ. The CDR3 is 15 residues long. The CDR3, as DNA: TGCGCCAGCAGCTGGGACAGTAGGACCACCGGGGAGCTGTTTTTT. This encodes CASSWDSRTTGELFF.

V is TRBV6-1 and J is TRBJ2-5; the match to TRBD2 covers 10 bases. Germline-derived CDR1 and CDR2 are MNHNS and SASEGT. This CDR3 is built from 14 residues. The junction had 3 bases not matched to a gene; V was cut back by 7 bases and J by 1 base. The CDR3 region is CASIAGGPQETQYF. The CDR3 DNA follows: TGTGCCAGCATAGCGGGGGGACCCCAAGAGACCCAGTACTTC.